Shown below are 12 T cell receptor beta chains from a single sample sequenced in a study of blood T cell repertoires in COVID-19. Produced via immunoSEQ multiplex PCR; TCRdb's table is partial and in-frame only. The sample shows 150,000 to 200,000 clones, around 89% of them seen only once. Sequencing was done on a sample of peripheral blood. These receptors were collected from a man in his fifties or sixties with acute or convalescent COVID-19.

The CDR3 spells CASSRTGSGEQYV. The CDR3 nucleotides are TGTGCCAGCAGCCGGACAGGATCGGGCGAGCAGTACGTC. The chain recombines TRBV5-4 with TRBJ2-7, with 7 nucleotides matching TRBD1. Germline loops: CDR1 SGHNT, CDR2 YYREEE (reference sequence). The CDR3 contains 13 residues. After removal of 4 bases from V and 6 bases from J, the junction contained 7 bases not matched to a gene.

The chain couples TRBV3-1 (or the pseudogene TRBV3-2) to TRBJ2-3; 8 positions agree with TRBD2. CDR3 length: 19 amino acids. The trim removed 4 bases at V and 0 bases at J, leaving 15 bases unmatched. Germline CDR1 LGHDT, CDR2 YNNKEL (reference sequence). CDR3 sequence (DNA): TGTGCCAGCAGCCCCTTAGCGGGGAGAACGTCCTCTAGCACAGATACGCAGTATTTT. Residues: CASSPLAGRTSSSTDTQYF.

With respect to this clone: The sample has other DNA sequences that encode this CDR3 too. The chain uses TRBV6-5 and TRBJ2-5; 8 bases are a match to TRBD2. The CDR3 is 14 residues long. With V trimmed by 5 bases and J by 5 bases, 7 bases remained unmatched. CDR1 and CDR2 (germline): MNHEY, SVGAGI. As DNA, the CDR3 is TGTGCCAGCAGTCAGACGGGGGGGCGGGAGACCCAGTACTTC. It encodes CASSQTGGRETQYF.

V and J are TRBV6-5 and TRBJ1-5; D remains ambiguous. Germline CDR1 MNHEY, CDR2 SVGAGI. Trimming cost V 2 bases and J 3 bases, with 11 bases left between them. There are 15 residues in the CDR3. CDR3 amino acids: CASSYEGSYNQPQHF. CDR3 DNA: TGTGCCAGCAGTTACGAGGGTAGTTACAATCAGCCCCAGCATTTT.

CDR3 nucleotide sequence: TGTGCCAGCAGCGTAACCGGGGGAAATGAGCAGTTCTTC. It encodes CASSVTGGNEQFF. V gene TRBV9 combines with J gene TRBJ2-1; TRBD2 is a possible D gene (6 bases). The CDR3 spans 13 residues. The V end lost 1 base, the J end lost 7 bases, and 9 bases lay between the germline ends. Germline V gives CDR1 SGDLS, CDR2 YYNGEE.

The sample holds a few counts of this clone. V usage is TRBV5-1 and J usage is TRBJ2-2; 9 bases agree with TRBD2. V shed 0 bases, J shed 1 base, and the junction held 10 bases outside the gene matches. Germline values: CDR1 SGHRS, CDR2 YFSETQ. This CDR3 has 19 residues. This CDR3 is CASSLALRLAGKNTGELFF. The CDR3 region has the DNA TGCGCCAGCAGCTTGGCTCTTCGGCTAGCGGGAAAGAACACCGGGGAGCTGTTTTTT.

This clone was seen a handful of times. This chain joins TRBV7-8 and TRBJ1-3, with D possibly TRBD1 on 6 matching bases. The V end lost 5 bases, the J end lost 2 bases, and 10 bases lay between the germline ends. The germline V gene has CDR1 SGHVS and CDR2 FQNEAQ. CDR3 size: 14 residues. The CDR3 spells CASSRNRAGNTIYF. Here the CDR3 DNA reads TGTGCCAGCAGCCGTAACAGGGCTGGAAACACCATATATTTT.

CDR3: CASSQDRGNTIYF. The CDR3 coding sequence is TGCGCCAGCAGCCAAGATCGGGGAAACACCATATATTTT. The rearrangement joins TRBV4-1 to TRBJ1-3; D call uncertain. The length of the CDR3 is 13 residues. The V gene's germline CDR1 is MGHRA and CDR2 YSYEKL. Trimming removed 0 bases at V and 4 bases at J, with 4 bases between.

Here the CDR3 reads CAIRMDRGGDTQYF. The DNA for the CDR3 is TGTGCCATCAGGATGGACAGGGGTGGAGATACGCAGTATTTT. The chain has TRBV10-3 and TRBJ2-3; TRBD1 aligns across 9 bases. J was trimmed by 5 bases and V by 6 bases; bases with no gene match: 6. The CDR3 extends over 14 amino acids. Germline CDR1 is ENHRY and CDR2 is SYGVKD.

The chain couples TRBV24-1 to TRBJ1-1, with 8 bases lining up with TRBD1. Germline V gene sequence: CDR1 KGHDR, CDR2 SFDVKD. J was trimmed by 8 bases and V by 0 bases; bases with no gene match: 4. This CDR3 has 14 residues. The CDR3 coding sequence is TGTGCCACCAGTGATTTGAGGACAGGGCAGGAAGCTTTCTTT. This gives the protein CATSDLRTGQEAFF.

This chain uses TRBV7-9 with TRBJ2-7; D is perhaps TRBD2 (5 bases). This CDR3 has 14 residues. Deletions cut 6 bases from V and 2 bases from J, with 14 bases between. Germline V lookup: CDR1 SEHNR, CDR2 FQNEAQ (reference sequence). DNA of the CDR3: TGTGCCAGCAGAGGGCTAGCCGCGACCTACGAGCAGTACTTC. Its protein product is CASRGLAATYEQYF.

The chain links TRBV7-8 to TRBJ2-4; D may be TRBD1 (6 bases). CDR1 is SGHVS and CDR2 is FQNEAQ in the germline V gene. The CDR3 consists of 16 residues. Trimming pared 0 bases from V and 0 bases from J, leaving 9 bases between. CDR3 nucleotide sequence: TGTGCCAGCAGCTTAGCGTTAGGGGGAGCCAAAAACATTCAGTACTTC. Its protein is CASSLALGGAKNIQYF.